This note documents a single T cell receptor beta chain sequence. Other DNA sequences from this sample encode an identical CDR3 as well. This specimen belongs to a study of blood T cell repertoires in COVID-19. Turning to the study itself: PBMCs, B-cell-depleted T cells, or T cells provided the cDNA or gDNA that made up the material.

Participants were aged roughly 18 to 89 years, lived in some 23 US areas, and enrolled virtually. Germline loops: CDR1 KGHSH, CDR2 LQKENI. Trimming shortened V by 5 bases and J by 1 base, and 8 bases separated the two germline ends. The CDR3 extends over 13 amino acids. Clones were read by immunoSEQ multiplex PCR, and TCRdb kept only the in-frame ones, dropping some. The sample holds approximately 200,000 clones; 85% to 90% are singletons and the top ten take about 1.3%. The sequenced sample consisted of PBMCs or T cells enriched from blood (not recorded which). The V gene is TRBV18, the J gene TRBJ1-1; D unresolved. This TCR was recovered from a man aged 25-40 years who had recovered from COVID-19. The CDR3 protein is CASSTTENTEAFF. CDR3 nucleotides: TGTGCCAGCTCAACAACAGAGAACACTGAAGCTTTCTTT.